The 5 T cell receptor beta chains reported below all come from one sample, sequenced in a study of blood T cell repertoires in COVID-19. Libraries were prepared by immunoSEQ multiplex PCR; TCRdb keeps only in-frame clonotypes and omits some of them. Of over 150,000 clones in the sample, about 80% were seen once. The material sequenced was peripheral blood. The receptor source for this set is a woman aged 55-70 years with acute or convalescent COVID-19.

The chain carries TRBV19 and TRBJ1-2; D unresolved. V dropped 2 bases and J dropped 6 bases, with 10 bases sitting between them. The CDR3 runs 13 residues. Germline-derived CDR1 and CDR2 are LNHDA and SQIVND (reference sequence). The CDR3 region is CASSISVLDGYTF. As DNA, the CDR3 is TGTGCCAGTAGTATATCGGTTTTGGATGGCTACACCTTC.

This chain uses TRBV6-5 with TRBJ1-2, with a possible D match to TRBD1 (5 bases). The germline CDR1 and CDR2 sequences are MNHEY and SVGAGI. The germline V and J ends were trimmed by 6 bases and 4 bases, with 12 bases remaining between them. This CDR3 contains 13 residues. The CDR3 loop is CASRRGVIYGYTF. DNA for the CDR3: TGTGCCAGCAGAAGGGGTGTGATCTATGGCTACACCTTC.

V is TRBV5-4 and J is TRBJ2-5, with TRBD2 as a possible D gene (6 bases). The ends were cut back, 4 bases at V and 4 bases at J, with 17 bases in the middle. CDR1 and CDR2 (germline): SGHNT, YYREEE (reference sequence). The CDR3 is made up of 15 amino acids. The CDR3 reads CASSPGLSGGETQYF. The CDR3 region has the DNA TGTGCCAGCAGCCCGGGACTCTCCGGGGGAGAGACCCAGTACTTC. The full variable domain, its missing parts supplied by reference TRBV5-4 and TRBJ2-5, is ETGVTQSPTHLIKTRGQQVTLRCSSQSGHNTVSWYQQALGQGPQFIFQYYREEENGRGNFPPRFSGLQFPNYSSELNVNALELDDSALYLCASSPGLSGGETQYFGPGTRLLVL.

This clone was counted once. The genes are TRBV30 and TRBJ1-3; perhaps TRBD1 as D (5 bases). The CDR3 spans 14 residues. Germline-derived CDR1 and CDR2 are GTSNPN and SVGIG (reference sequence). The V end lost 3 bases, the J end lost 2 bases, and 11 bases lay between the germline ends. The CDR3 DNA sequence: TGTGCCTGGAGGGGTGCAGGGACTGGAAACACCATATATTTT. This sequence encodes CAWRGAGTGNTIYF. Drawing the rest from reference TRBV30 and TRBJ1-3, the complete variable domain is SQTIHQWPATLVQPVGSPLSLECTVEGTSNPNLYWYRQAAGRGLQLLFYSVGIGQISSEVPQNLSASRPQDRQFILSSKKLLLSDSGFYLCAWRGAGTGNTIYFGEGSWLTVV.

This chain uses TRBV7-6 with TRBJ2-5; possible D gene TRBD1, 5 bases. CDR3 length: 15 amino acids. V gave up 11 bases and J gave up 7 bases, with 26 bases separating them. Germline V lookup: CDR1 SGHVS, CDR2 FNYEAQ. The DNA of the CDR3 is TGTGCCTGCAAACAGGCAAACGCGGAACTTATGACCCAGTACTTC. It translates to CACKQANAELMTQYF.